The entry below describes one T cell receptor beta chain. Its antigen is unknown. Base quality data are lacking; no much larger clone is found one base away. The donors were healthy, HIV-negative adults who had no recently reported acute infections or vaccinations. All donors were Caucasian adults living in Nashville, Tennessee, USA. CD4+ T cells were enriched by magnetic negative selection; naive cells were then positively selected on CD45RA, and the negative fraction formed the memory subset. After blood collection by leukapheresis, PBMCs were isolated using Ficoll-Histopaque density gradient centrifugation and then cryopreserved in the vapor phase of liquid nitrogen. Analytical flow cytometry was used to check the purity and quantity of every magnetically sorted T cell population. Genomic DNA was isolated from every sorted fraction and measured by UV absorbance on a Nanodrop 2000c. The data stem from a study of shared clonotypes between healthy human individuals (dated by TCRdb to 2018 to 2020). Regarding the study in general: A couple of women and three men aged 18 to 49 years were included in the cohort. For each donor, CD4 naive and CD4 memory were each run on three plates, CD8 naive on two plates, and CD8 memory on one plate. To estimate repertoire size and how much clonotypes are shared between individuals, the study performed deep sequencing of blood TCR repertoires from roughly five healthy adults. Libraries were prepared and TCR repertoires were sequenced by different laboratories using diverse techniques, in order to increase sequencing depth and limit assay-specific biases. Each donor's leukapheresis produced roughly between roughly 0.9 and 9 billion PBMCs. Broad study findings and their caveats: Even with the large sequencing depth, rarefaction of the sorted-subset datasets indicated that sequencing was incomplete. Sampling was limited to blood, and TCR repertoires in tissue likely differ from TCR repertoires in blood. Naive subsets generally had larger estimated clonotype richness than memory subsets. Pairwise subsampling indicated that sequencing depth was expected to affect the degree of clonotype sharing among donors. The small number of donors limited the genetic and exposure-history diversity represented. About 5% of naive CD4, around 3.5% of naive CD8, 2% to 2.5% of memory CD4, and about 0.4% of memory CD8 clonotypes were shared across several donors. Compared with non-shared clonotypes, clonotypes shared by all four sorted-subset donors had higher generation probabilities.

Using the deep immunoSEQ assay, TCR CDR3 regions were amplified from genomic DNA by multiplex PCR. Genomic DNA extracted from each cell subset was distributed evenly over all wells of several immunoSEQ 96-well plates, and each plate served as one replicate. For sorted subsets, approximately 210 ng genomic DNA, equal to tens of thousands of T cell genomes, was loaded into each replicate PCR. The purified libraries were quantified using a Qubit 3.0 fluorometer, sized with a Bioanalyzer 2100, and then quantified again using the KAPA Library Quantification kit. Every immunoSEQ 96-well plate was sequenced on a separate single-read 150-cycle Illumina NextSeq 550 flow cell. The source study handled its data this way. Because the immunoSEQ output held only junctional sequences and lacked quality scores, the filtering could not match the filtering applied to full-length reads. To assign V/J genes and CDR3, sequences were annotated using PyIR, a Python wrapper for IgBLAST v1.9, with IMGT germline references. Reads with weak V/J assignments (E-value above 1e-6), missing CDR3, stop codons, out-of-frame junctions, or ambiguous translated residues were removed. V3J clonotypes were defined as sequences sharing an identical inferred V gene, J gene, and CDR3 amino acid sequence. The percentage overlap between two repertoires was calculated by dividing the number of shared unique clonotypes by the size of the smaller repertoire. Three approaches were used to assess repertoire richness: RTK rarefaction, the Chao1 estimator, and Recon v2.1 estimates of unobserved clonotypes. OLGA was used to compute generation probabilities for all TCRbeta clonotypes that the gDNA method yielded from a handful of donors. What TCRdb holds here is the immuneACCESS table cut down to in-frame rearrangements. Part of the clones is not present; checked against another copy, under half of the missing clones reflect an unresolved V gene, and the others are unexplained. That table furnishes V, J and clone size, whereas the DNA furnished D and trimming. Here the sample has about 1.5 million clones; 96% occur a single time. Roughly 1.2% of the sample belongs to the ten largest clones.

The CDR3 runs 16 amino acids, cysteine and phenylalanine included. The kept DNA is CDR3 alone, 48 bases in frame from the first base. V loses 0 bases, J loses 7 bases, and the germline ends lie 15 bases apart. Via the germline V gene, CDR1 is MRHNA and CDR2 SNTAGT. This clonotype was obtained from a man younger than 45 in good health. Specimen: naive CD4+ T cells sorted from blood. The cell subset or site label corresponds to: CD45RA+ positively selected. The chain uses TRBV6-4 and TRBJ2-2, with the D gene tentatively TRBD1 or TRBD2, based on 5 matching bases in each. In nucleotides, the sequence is TGTGCCAGCAGTGACTCGGGGGTGAGATCAGGCGGGGAGCTGTTTTTT. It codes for CASSDSGVRSGGELFF.